A single T cell receptor beta chain is shown here with its context. What it binds is not known. The treatment: over 15 received Ad26.COV2.S at low or high dose, single or two shots; about 5 received placebo; per-sample allocation not given. Specimen acquisition occurred on day 63 following the initial vaccine or placebo injection. Within Boston, the person who donated was an adult of 18-55 years. TCRdb keeps only in-frame clones here, not all; method: immunoSEQ multiplex PCR. The sample lists about 370,000 clones, around nine tenths occurring once. The data stem from a study of Ad26.COV2.S vaccination and SARS-CoV-2 variants. Study at large: The trial was COV1001 and the donor's arm was Ad26.COV2.S. Study-wide results and caveats: Participants given vaccine showed non-spike TCR breadth similar to that of placebo recipients. Post-vaccination spike-specific CD8+ and CD4+ T cell responses reportedly had substantial breadth.

CDR3 size: 16 residues. From germline, CDR1 is MGHRA and CDR2 YSYEKL. Trimming at V came to 3 bases and at J to 7 bases, leaving 8 bases not matched to a gene. The starting material was peripheral blood, obtained in a trial of Ad26.COV2.S vaccine versus placebo. The gene calls are TRBV4-1 and TRBJ1-6; TRBD1 matches 8 bases. The TCR comes from a person aged 18-60 years who received the Ad26.COV2.S COVID-19 vaccine or a placebo. CDR3 sequence: CASSHQTGEGNSPLHF. CDR3 nucleotides: TGCGCCAGCAGCCACCAGACAGGGGAGGGAAATTCACCCCTCCACTTT.